This is a list of T cell receptor beta chains from one sample in a study of cytomegalovirus exposure and HLA in healthy donors. Measured with immunoSEQ multiplex PCR; TCRdb has only the in-frame clones, and not every one. The sample lists about 130,000 clones, more than 75% occurring once. What was sequenced was PBMCs. These receptors originate from a female donor in good health and CMV-seronegative. Both conserved end residues are part of each CDR3. A D gene is named only where the DNA matches it firmly. Not every row has a clone size; where given, it reads once, few, many or a size class.

d_gene	v_gene	j_gene	abundance	CDR3aa	CDR3nt
-	TRBV5-4	TRBJ2-2	-	CASSLDVGGHTGELFF	TGTGCCAGCAGCTTGGATGTGGGAGGCCACACCGGGGAGCTGTTTTTT
TRBD2	TRBV7-2	TRBJ2-1	-	CASSLGGRGNEQFF	TGTGCCAGCAGCTTAGGCGGGAGGGGGAATGAGCAGTTCTTC
TRBD1	TRBV15	TRBJ2-1	-	CATSRAGQGHNEQFF	TGTGCCACCAGCAGAGCGGGACAGGGCCACAATGAGCAGTTCTTC
TRBD1	TRBV5-1	TRBJ1-4	-	CASSQPGTGYGEKLFF	TGCGCCAGCAGTCAGCCCGGGACAGGGTACGGTGAAAAACTGTTTTTT
-	TRBV9	TRBJ1-5	-	CASSPGAGNQPQHF	TGTGCCAGCAGCCCAGGGGCTGGCAATCAGCCCCAGCATTTT
TRBD1	TRBV6-4	TRBJ2-1	-	CASSDSQGADYNEQFF	TGTGCCAGCAGTGACTCTCAGGGGGCGGATTACAATGAGCAGTTCTTC
-	TRBV19	TRBJ1-2	-	CASSSGAYYGYTF	TGTGCCAGTAGTTCGGGAGCCTACTATGGCTACACCTTC
-	TRBV2	TRBJ1-5	-	CASTQTVNQPQHF	TGTGCCAGCACTCAGACAGTCAATCAGCCCCAGCATTTT
TRBD1	TRBV4-3	TRBJ2-3	-	CASSQDLGQGIADTQYF	TGCGCCAGCAGCCAAGATCTTGGACAGGGGATAGCAGATACGCAGTATTTT
TRBD2	TRBV5-5	TRBJ2-7	-	CASSMGTSVTYEQYF	TGTGCCAGCAGCATGGGGACTAGCGTAACCTACGAGCAGTACTTC
-	TRBV30	TRBJ2-2	-	CAWEQGRNTGELFF	TGTGCCTGGGAGCAGGGGAGAAACACCGGGGAGCTGTTTTTT
-	TRBV4-3	TRBJ1-2	once	CASSHVTGSYGYTF	TGCGCCAGCAGCCATGTCACAGGGAGCTATGGCTACACCTTC
TRBD2	TRBV7-2	TRBJ2-7	-	CASSLGLAEYEQYF	TGTGCCAGCAGCTTAGGTCTAGCGGAATACGAGCAGTACTTC